These 12 T cell receptor beta chains were all obtained from the same sample, sequenced in a study of cytomegalovirus exposure and HLA in healthy donors. Use of 60 Vbeta and 13 Jbeta primers characterized the PCR. TCRdb keeps only in-frame clones here, not all; method: immunoSEQ multiplex PCR. Here the sample spans 150,000 to 200,000 clones, under 85% being singletons. Sequencing was performed on PBMCs. These receptors were obtained from a human donor in good health.

The chain uses TRBV2 and TRBJ1-2, with 8 bases identical to TRBD1. Per germline, CDR1 SNHLY and CDR2 FYNNEI. V shed 1 base, J shed 6 bases, and the junction held 10 bases outside the gene matches. This CDR3 spans 16 amino acids. The CDR3 DNA sequence: TGTGCCAGCAGTGAAGAATCGGCACAGGGGGTAGATGGCTACACCTTC. Its translation is CASSEESAQGVDGYTF.

Of note for this clone: One junction end disagrees with the germline gene, perhaps due to a read error. The V call is TRBV7-9, the J call TRBJ2-4; TRBD1 is a possible D gene (6 bases). The CDR3 is made up of 15 amino acids. Looked up from germline, CDR1 is SEHNR and CDR2 is FQNEAQ (reference sequence). The CDR3 nucleotides are TGTTCCAGCAGCTTAGAGTCAGGGGTGCAAAACATTCAGTACTTC. Protein sequence: CSSSLESGVQNIQYF. The full variable domain, rest sourced from reference TRBV7-9 and TRBJ2-4, is DTGVSQNPRHKITKRGQNVTFRCDPISEHNRLYWYRQTLGQGPEFLTYFQNEAQLEKSRLLSDRFSAERPKGSFSTLEIQRTEQGDSAMYLCSSSLESGVQNIQYFGAGTRLSVL.

The DNA for the CDR3 is TGTGCCAGCAGCCCATCCGGTACAGGGGTCGGGATCTATGGCTACACCTTC. Translation gives CASSPSGTGVGIYGYTF. The rearrangement links TRBV7-3 to TRBJ1-2, with 7 bases aligning to TRBD1. This CDR3 is 17 amino acids long. Germline V gene data show CDR1 as SGHTA and CDR2 as FQGTGA. V trimming: 5 bases; J trimming: 4 bases; junction bases outside the gene matches: 16.

This rearrangement joins TRBV15 to TRBJ2-3; TRBD2 matches 12 bases. V trimming: 0 bases; J trimming: 0 bases; junction bases outside the gene matches: 7. The CDR3 loop spans 19 amino acids. Germline values: CDR1 LNHNV, CDR2 YYDKDF (reference sequence). Here the CDR3 reads CATSRELSLAGGSTDTQYF. The DNA of the CDR3 is TGTGCCACCAGCAGAGAGCTGAGCCTAGCGGGGGGGAGCACAGATACGCAGTATTTT.

This chain joins TRBV9 and TRBJ1-6; D not resolved. V lost 1 base to trimming and J lost 11 bases, with 10 bases between them. The CDR3 sequence is 13 residues long. Germline CDR1 is SGDLS and CDR2 is YYNGEE. CDR3 loop: CASSVRRDPPLHF. The CDR3 DNA reads as TGTGCCAGCAGCGTACGGAGAGACCCACCCCTCCACTTT.

The rearrangement links TRBV19 to TRBJ1-2; 9 bases map to TRBD1. The germline gives CDR1 LNHDA, CDR2 SQIVND (reference sequence). The junction had 15 bases not matched to a gene; V was cut back by 11 bases and J by 8 bases. The CDR3 is 14 amino acids. The CDR3 DNA follows: TGTGCCGTAGAGCCGGGACAGGGTTCAACGGGCTACACCTTC. Translated: CAVEPGQGSTGYTF.

This sequence joins TRBV28 and TRBJ2-1; 7 nucleotides match TRBD1. The CDR3 has 13 residues. Germline V gives CDR1 MDHEN, CDR2 SYDVKM. V shed 7 bases, J shed 3 bases, and the junction held 3 bases outside the gene matches. The CDR3 coding sequence is TGTGCCAGCACCAGGGGGAACTACAATGAGCAGTTCTTC. Its protein is CASTRGNYNEQFF.

This clone was counted between two and nine times. The J gene is TRBJ1-6, the V gene TRBV2; D unresolved. This CDR3 has 13 residues. Looked up from germline, CDR1 is SNHLY and CDR2 is FYNNEI. Trimming cost V 1 base and J 13 bases, with 11 bases left between them. In nucleotides, the CDR3 is TGTGCCAGCAGTGAAGGGGAGGGTCGTCCCCTCCACTTT. This codes for CASSEGEGRPLHF.

The rearrangement uses TRBV30 and TRBJ1-1; 9 bases are a match to TRBD1. CDR1 GTSNPN and CDR2 SVGIG come from the germline V gene (reference sequence). Unmatched junction bases numbered 5, after V lost 2 bases and J lost 7 bases. This CDR3 has 13 amino acids. The CDR3 coding sequence is TGTGCCTGGAGTCCGGACAGGGGCGTTGAAGCTTTCTTT. Translating gives CAWSPDRGVEAFF.

This chain uses TRBV2 with TRBJ1-5; 12 bases map to TRBD1. The CDR3 totals 15 residues. V gave up 5 bases and J gave up 4 bases; unmatched junction bases: 3. Germline-derived CDR1 and CDR2 are SNHLY and FYNNEI. CDR3 region: CASSWDRGPNQPQHF. DNA of the CDR3: TGTGCCAGCAGTTGGGACAGGGGGCCTAATCAGCCCCAGCATTTT.

This chain joins TRBV11-2 and TRBJ1-4; unclear D gene. Trimming left V 2 bases short and J 0 bases short, with 7 bases between. Per the germline V gene, CDR1 is SGHAT and CDR2 is FQNNGV. The CDR3 extends over 15 amino acids. The CDR3 DNA reads as TGTGCCAGCAGCTTATTCGGGGCAACTAATGAAAAACTGTTTTTT. Its translation is CASSLFGATNEKLFF.

V and J are TRBV30 and TRBJ2-7; D possibly corresponds to TRBD1 (6 bases). V was pared by 5 bases and J by 7 bases, with 24 bases between. The CDR3 sequence is 15 residues long. Germline CDR1 reads GTSNPN; CDR2 reads SVGIG (reference sequence). In DNA, the CDR3 is TGTGCCTGGCAGAAACAGGGTGTACTGTCGAGGGAGCAGTACTTC. Translated, it gives CAWQKQGVLSREQYF.